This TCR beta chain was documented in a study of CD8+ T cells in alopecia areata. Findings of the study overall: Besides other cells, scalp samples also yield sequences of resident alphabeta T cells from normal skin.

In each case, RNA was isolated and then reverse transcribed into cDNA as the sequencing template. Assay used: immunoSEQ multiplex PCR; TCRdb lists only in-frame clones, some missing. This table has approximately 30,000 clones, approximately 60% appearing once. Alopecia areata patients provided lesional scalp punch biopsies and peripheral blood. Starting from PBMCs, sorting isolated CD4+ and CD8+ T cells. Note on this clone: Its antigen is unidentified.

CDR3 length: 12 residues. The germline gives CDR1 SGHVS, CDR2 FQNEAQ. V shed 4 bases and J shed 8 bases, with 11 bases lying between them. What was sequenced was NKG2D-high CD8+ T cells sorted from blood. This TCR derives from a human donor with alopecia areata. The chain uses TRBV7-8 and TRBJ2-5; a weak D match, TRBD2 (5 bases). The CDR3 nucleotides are TGTGCCAGCAGCTCAAAACTAGAAACCCAGTACTTC. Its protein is CASSSKLETQYF. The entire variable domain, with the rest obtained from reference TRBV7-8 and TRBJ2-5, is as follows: GAGVSQSPRYKVAKRGQDVALRCDPISGHVSLFWYQQALGQGPEFLTYFQNEAQLDKSGLPSDRFFAERPEGSVSTLKIQRTQQEDSAVYLCASSSKLETQYFGPGTRLLVL.